This T cell receptor beta chain was sequenced in a study of Graves' ophthalmopathy and Graves' hyperthyroidism. Study in general: By definition, stable hyperthyroidism involved no ophthalmopathy within 18 months of follow-up.

Other autoimmune diseases, uncontrolled infections, pregnancy or lactation ruled patients out of participation. Of note for this clonotype: The antigen is unknown. A junction end diverges from the germline sequence, so it may reflect a read error.

General study results and limits: The study's model predicted ophthalmopathy progression at over 55% sensitivity and 72% to 75% specificity.

The TCR beta CDR3 regions underwent amplification from RNA transcripts. First-round RT-PCR employed HTBI primers, with a second-round multiplex PCR after it. TCRdb reprocessed the multiplex PCR reads via MiXCR and lists one record per CDR3 protein. The sample lists around 1,200,000 distinct CDR3 sequences; roughly two fifths were seen once. This sequence was found in an adult man with Graves' hyperthyroidism. Sample: peripheral blood or thyroid tissue (not recorded which).

CDR3 sequence (DNA): TGTGCCAGCAGTGACAATACAGTTAACACTGAGGCTTTCTTT. Encoded protein: CASSDNTVNTEAFF. The chain uses TRBV25-1 and TRBJ1-1; D is unclear. This CDR3 contains 14 residues. Germline CDR1 is MGHDK and CDR2 is SYGVNS. The variable domain in full, with the rest retrieved from reference TRBV25-1 and TRBJ1-1, is EADIYQTPRYLVIGTGKKITLECSQTMGHDKMYWYQQDPGMELHLIHYSYGVNSTEKGDLSSESTVSRIRTEHFPLTLESARPSHTSQYLCASSDNTVNTEAFFGQGTRLTVV.